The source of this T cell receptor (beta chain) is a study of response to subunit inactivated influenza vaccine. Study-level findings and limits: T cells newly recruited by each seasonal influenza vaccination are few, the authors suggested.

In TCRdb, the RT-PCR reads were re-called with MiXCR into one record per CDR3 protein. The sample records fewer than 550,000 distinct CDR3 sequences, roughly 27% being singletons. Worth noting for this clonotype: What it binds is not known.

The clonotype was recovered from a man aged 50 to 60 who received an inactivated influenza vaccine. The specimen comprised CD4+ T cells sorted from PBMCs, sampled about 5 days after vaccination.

The CDR3 DNA reads TGTGCCAGCAGCATAATGATCGCAGATACGCAGTATTTT. Translating it yields CASSIMIADTQYF. V is TRBV5-6 and J is TRBJ2-3; D not certain. Trimming cost V 4 bases and J 4 bases, with 10 bases left between them. Germline lookup yields CDR1 SGHDT and CDR2 YYEEEE. There are 13 residues in the CDR3.